One and the same sample provided the 31 T cell receptor beta chains below, sequenced in a study of blood T cells in healthy people across ages. Primed by a sample-barcoded 5' primer and a J-beta primer mix, a second PCR proceeded for roughly 7 to 11 cycles. TCRdb recomputed calls from the 5' RACE reads with MiXCR, one row per CDR3 protein. The sample includes roughly 1.7 million distinct CDR3 sequences, about 32% of them seen just once. The sequencing input was blood. Receptor source: a woman in her thirties in good health.

This clonotype was counted between two and nine times. The chain carries TRBV7-3 and TRBJ2-1; 9 bases map to TRBD2. This CDR3 has 14 amino acids. The ends lost 4 bases at V and 7 bases at J; junction bases unmatched: 5. Germline lookup yields CDR1 SGHTA and CDR2 FQGTGA. The CDR3 DNA is TGTGCCAGCAGCTCCGGACTAGCGTCTAATGAGCAGTTCTTC. Encoded protein: CASSSGLASNEQFF.

The genes are TRBV27 and TRBJ2-2; D may correspond to TRBD1 or TRBD2 (6 bases each). V was clipped by 4 bases and J by 0 bases, with 12 bases between them. The CDR3 runs 16 residues. Per the germline V gene, CDR1 is MNHEY and CDR2 is SMNVEV (reference sequence). The CDR3 DNA follows: TGTGCCAGCAGTTGGGGGGCAGGGGCGAACACCGGGGAGCTGTTTTTT. This encodes CASSWGAGANTGELFF.

The V gene is TRBV7-3, the J gene TRBJ2-6; D is possibly TRBD2 (7 bases). The CDR3 runs to 17 residues. Trimming pared 0 bases from V and 2 bases from J, leaving 11 bases between. Germline V lookup: CDR1 SGHTA, CDR2 FQGTGA. Here the CDR3 reads CASSLTGGGAGANVLTF. As DNA, the CDR3 is TGTGCCAGCAGCTTAACAGGGGGGGGAGCTGGGGCCAACGTCCTGACTTTC.

There are a few counts of this clonotype. The V gene is TRBV20-1, the J gene TRBJ2-5; TRBD2 aligns across 7 bases. CDR1 and CDR2 (germline): DFQATT, SNEGSKA (reference sequence). The CDR3 is made up of 13 amino acids. The J segment lost 5 bases and the V segment lost 3 bases, leaving 6 bases of the junction unmatched. The CDR3 loop reads CSASRSGKETQYF. In DNA, the CDR3 is TGCAGTGCTAGCAGGAGCGGGAAGGAGACCCAGTACTTC.

This chain links TRBV28 with TRBJ1-5; 7 nucleotides match TRBD1. Germline trimming cut 6 bases from V and 5 bases from J; bases unmatched to any gene: 7. The V gene's germline CDR1 is MDHEN and CDR2 SYDVKM. This CDR3 is built from 14 residues. This chain's CDR3 is CASSRRQGDQPQHF. In nucleotides, the CDR3 is TGTGCCAGCAGCCGAAGACAGGGTGATCAGCCCCAGCATTTT.

This clonotype showed up just a few times. J is TRBJ1-3 and V is TRBV5-1; no reliable D call. The length of the CDR3 is 12 residues. Germline V gives CDR1 SGHRS, CDR2 YFSETQ. V was shortened by 5 bases and J by 2 bases, with 5 bases between the two germline ends. CDR3 sequence: CASRLTGNTIYF. CDR3 DNA sequence: TGCGCCAGCAGGCTGACTGGAAACACCATATATTTT.

The chain uses TRBV19 and TRBJ2-1; perhaps TRBD1 as D (6 bases). The CDR3 extends over 16 amino acids. V lost 4 bases, J lost 7 bases, and 20 bases lay in between. Germline CDR1 is LNHDA and CDR2 is SQIVND (reference sequence). The CDR3 bases are TGTGCCAGTAGTAAAGAACCGGGACACCGATGGAATGAGCAGTTCTTC. Its translation is CASSKEPGHRWNEQFF.

This clonotype appeared many times. The rearrangement uses TRBV4-2 and TRBJ2-3, with TRBD2 matching 8 bases. CDR1 is LGHNA, CDR2 YNFKEQ, per germline. CDR3 length equals 14 residues. V gave up 5 bases and J gave up 5 bases; unmatched junction bases: 6. CDR3 region: CASSSSAGGDTQYF. CDR3 DNA: TGTGCCAGCAGCAGTAGCGCGGGGGGAGATACGCAGTATTTT.

This clonotype appeared a few times. The V gene is TRBV14, the J gene TRBJ2-1, with D tentatively TRBD1 (5 bases). CDR1 and CDR2 from the germline V gene are SGHDN and FVKESK. The CDR3 runs 16 residues. V lost 4 bases and J lost 3, with 16 bases in between. The DNA of the CDR3 is TGTGCCAGCAGCCCATTAGGTCAGGGCTTCTACAATGAGCAGTTCTTC. This gives the protein CASSPLGQGFYNEQFF.

This clonotype has ten or more counts. This chain joins TRBV5-1 and TRBJ2-3; D possibly matches TRBD1 or TRBD2 (6 bases each). Trimming stripped 4 bases from V and 4 bases from J, with 13 bases between. Germline V lookup: CDR1 SGHRS, CDR2 YFSETQ. This CDR3 spans 14 amino acids. The CDR3 DNA sequence: TGCGCCAGCAGCCGGATGGGGGGCTCAGATACGCAGTATTTT. Its translation is CASSRMGGSDTQYF. The whole variable domain, remainder taken from reference TRBV5-1 and TRBJ2-3, is KAGVTQTPRYLIKTRGQQVTLSCSPISGHRSVSWYQQTPGQGLQFLFEYFSETQRNKGNFPGRFSGRQFSNSRSEMNVSTLELGDSALYLCASSRMGGSDTQYFGPGTRLTVL.

The gene calls are TRBV7-2 and TRBJ2-2, with 8 bases aligning to TRBD2. The CDR3 totals 15 residues. Germline CDR1 reads SGHTA; CDR2 reads FQGNSA. J gave up 1 base and V 6 bases, and 4 bases lay outside the gene matches. The CDR3 loop is CASSFAGGNTGELFF. The DNA of the CDR3 is TGTGCCAGCAGTTTTGCGGGAGGGAACACCGGGGAGCTGTTTTTT.

The chain has TRBV20-1 and TRBJ1-6; 8 bases align to TRBD1. Germline-derived CDR1 and CDR2 are DFQATT and SNEGSKA (reference sequence). The length of the CDR3 is 18 residues. The junction had 7 bases not matched to a gene; V was cut back by 0 bases and J by 0 bases. The CDR3 loop is CSARDGRTGSSYNSPLHF. CDR3 bases: TGCAGTGCTAGAGATGGTAGGACAGGGAGCTCCTATAATTCACCCCTCCACTTT.

The chain links TRBV11-2 to TRBJ2-3; 12 bases agree with TRBD2. Germline trimming cut 3 bases from V and 8 bases from J; bases unmatched to any gene: 6. The CDR3 is 15 residues long. CDR1 SGHAT and CDR2 FQNNGV come from the germline V gene. The DNA of the CDR3 is TGTGCCAGCAGCTTGACTAGCGGGGGATTTGGTACGCAGTATTTT. It codes for CASSLTSGGFGTQYF.

A few counts support this clonotype. The chain carries TRBV9 and TRBJ2-7; D remains ambiguous. Germline assignment: CDR1 SGDLS and CDR2 YYNGEE. The CDR3 is 14 residues long. V gave up 6 bases and J gave up 3 bases, with 16 bases separating them. The CDR3 region is CASNFRSGNYEQYF. CDR3 DNA sequence: TGTGCCAGCAACTTCCGAAGTGGGAACTACGAGCAGTACTTC.

This clonotype was seen only a few times. The chain is built from TRBV6-1 and TRBJ2-3; weak D call: TRBD1 (6 bases). Trimming removed 7 bases at V and 3 bases at J, with 26 bases between. CDR3 length: 18 residues. In germline, CDR1 is MNHNS, CDR2 SASEGT. This CDR3 reads CASTSRGGKGRWTDTQYF. CDR3 coding DNA: TGTGCCAGCACCTCACGAGGGGGAAAAGGCCGGTGGACAGATACGCAGTATTTT.

The chain combines TRBV5-4 with TRBJ2-1, with 7 bases fitting TRBD1. Germline CDR1 reads SGHNT; CDR2 reads YYREEE (reference sequence). CDR3 length: 14 residues. Germline trimming cut 0 bases from V and 8 bases from J; bases unmatched to any gene: 5. The DNA of the CDR3 is TGTGCCAGCAGCTTGGTCGTCACAGGGGATGAGCAGTTCTTC. Protein product: CASSLVVTGDEQFF.

V gene TRBV25-1 combines with J gene TRBJ1-6; maybe TRBD1 (6 bases). V was shortened by 3 bases and J by 3 bases, with 15 bases between the two germline ends. The CDR3 runs 17 residues. CDR1 and CDR2 from the germline V gene are MGHDK and SYGVNS. CDR3 DNA: TGTGCCAGCAGTGACCCCGGGAGGGGGGGCTATAATTCACCCCTCCACTTT. Protein: CASSDPGRGGYNSPLHF. Full variable domain (remainder filled in from reference TRBV25-1 and TRBJ1-6): EADIYQTPRYLVIGTGKKITLECSQTMGHDKMYWYQQDPGMELHLIHYSYGVNSTEKGDLSSESTVSRIRTEHFPLTLESARPSHTSQYLCASSDPGRGGYNSPLHFGNGTRLTVT.

The V gene is TRBV6-5, the J gene TRBJ2-7; the D is unclear. V was cut by 2 bases and J by 3 bases, with 8 bases left in between. CDR3 length: 13 amino acids. Germline V CDR1 and CDR2: MNHEY, SVGAGI. The CDR3 protein is CASSYSEDYEQYF. The CDR3 region has the DNA TGTGCCAGCAGTTACAGCGAGGACTACGAGCAGTACTTC.

With respect to this clonotype: At one end the junction does not follow the germline gene, possibly because of a read error. This chain uses TRBV5-1 with TRBJ1-5; D is undetermined. Germline V gene sequence: CDR1 SGHRS, CDR2 YFSETQ. There are 14 residues in the CDR3. The CDR3 spells CTSSLEPSNQPQHF. In nucleotides, the CDR3 is TGCACCAGCAGCTTGGAACCTAGCAATCAGCCCCAGCATTTT.

This clonotype was observed a few times. The genes are TRBV7-2 and TRBJ1-1; D perhaps matches TRBD1 (6 bases). The CDR3 has 15 amino acids. V was shortened by 0 bases and J by 3 bases, with 11 bases between the two germline ends. The germline V gene has CDR1 SGHTA and CDR2 FQGNSA. The CDR3 here is CASSLAGGGHTEAFF. In nucleotides, the CDR3 is TGTGCCAGCAGCTTAGCGGGGGGCGGTCACACTGAAGCTTTCTTT. Variable domain in full (rest from reference TRBV7-2 and TRBJ1-1): GAGVSQSPSNKVTEKGKDVELRCDPISGHTALYWYRQSLGQGLEFLIYFQGNSAPDKSGLPSDRFSAERTGGSVSTLTIQRTQQEDSAVYLCASSLAGGGHTEAFFGQGTRLTVV.

The rearrangement uses TRBV20-1 and TRBJ1-5, with D maybe TRBD1 (6 bases). Trimming left V 6 bases short and J 3 bases short, with 12 bases between. The CDR3 runs 13 residues. The germline V gene has CDR1 DFQATT and CDR2 SNEGSKA (reference sequence). The CDR3 reads CSASRGDNQPQHF. For the CDR3, the DNA is TGCAGTGCAAGCAGGGGAGACAATCAGCCCCAGCATTTT.

V is TRBV29-1 and J is TRBJ1-1; 10 bases are shared with TRBD1. The V and J ends lost 6 bases and 2 bases, in that order; junction bases with no gene match: 9. The CDR3 is 15 amino acids. Germline V CDR1 and CDR2: SQVTM, ANQGSEA. The CDR3 DNA reads as TGCAGCGTCACGGGACAGGGGTGGGAAAACACTGAAGCTTTCTTT. This encodes CSVTGQGWENTEAFF.

The chain employs TRBV9 and TRBJ2-2; D possibly uses TRBD1 or TRBD2 (5 bases each). The germline gives CDR1 SGDLS, CDR2 YYNGEE. Trimming left V 5 bases short and J 3 bases short, with 14 bases between. The CDR3 runs 15 residues. In nucleotides, the CDR3 is TGTGCCAGCAGTACGGGGCCTCGGGACACCGGGGAGCTGTTTTTT. As protein: CASSTGPRDTGELFF.

This clonotype was found many times. The chain is built from TRBV29-1 and TRBJ1-1, with TRBD1 as a possible D gene (5 bases). The V and J ends lost 4 bases and 4 bases respectively, with 10 bases between them. Looked up from germline, CDR1 is SQVTM and CDR2 is ANQGSEA. CDR3 size: 12 residues. This chain's CDR3 is CSVARGTTEAFF. In nucleotides, the CDR3 is TGCAGCGTTGCGAGAGGGACCACTGAAGCTTTCTTT.

The chain links TRBV20-1 to TRBJ2-1; TRBD2 matches at 7 bases. Germline assignment: CDR1 DFQATT and CDR2 SNEGSKA (reference sequence). The V segment lost 6 bases and the J segment 3 bases; nucleotides outside the gene matches: 11. The length of the CDR3 is 15 residues. The CDR3 sequence: CSAPTAGDLYNEQFF. The CDR3 nucleotides are TGCAGTGCCCCGACGGCGGGGGACCTCTACAATGAGCAGTTCTTC.

There are a few counts of this clonotype. The J gene is TRBJ2-1, the V gene TRBV10-2, with 9 bases fitting TRBD2. CDR3 length equals 14 residues. The germline V gene has CDR1 WSHSY and CDR2 SAAADI. The trim removed 8 bases at V and 5 bases at J, leaving 7 bases unmatched. CDR3 in amino acids: CASLRTSVHNEQFF. DNA of the CDR3: TGCGCCAGCCTTCGGACTAGCGTCCACAATGAGCAGTTCTTC.

In this sample, this clonotype turned up a few times. The V gene is TRBV7-9, the J gene TRBJ1-2; TRBD1 aligns across 8 bases. In germline, CDR1 is SEHNR, CDR2 FQNEAQ (reference sequence). V lost 2 bases and J lost 6; bases outside the gene matches: 2. This CDR3 is built from 13 residues. The CDR3 DNA sequence: TGTGCCAGCAGCTTACAGGGGGCCCATGGCTACACCTTC. Residues: CASSLQGAHGYTF.

The rearrangement links TRBV9 to TRBJ2-7; D is undetermined. The CDR3 spans 15 residues. V was cut by 4 bases and J by 4 bases, with 18 bases left in between. Germline CDR1 and CDR2: SGDLS and YYNGEE. The DNA of the CDR3 is TGTGCCAGCAGCCCCCGATGGCAGGCCCAGTACGAGCAGTACTTC. Translated, it gives CASSPRWQAQYEQYF.

The chain carries TRBV10-2 and TRBJ2-7; a weak D match, TRBD1 (5 bases). Per germline, CDR1 WSHSY and CDR2 SAAADI. Trimming left V 8 bases short and J 9 bases short, with 17 bases between. The CDR3 runs 12 residues. The CDR3 DNA reads as TGCGCCAGCCAGGCCCAAGGGGTCGGGCAGTACTTC. It codes for CASQAQGVGQYF.

The chain joins TRBV29-1 to TRBJ1-1, with D possibly being TRBD1 (5 bases). Trimming stripped 5 bases from V and 7 bases from J, with 14 bases between. CDR1 is SQVTM, CDR2 ANQGSEA, per germline. This CDR3 has 12 amino acids. In nucleotides, the CDR3 is TGCAGCGTTCCCCACACAGGCTTTGAAGCTTTCTTT. Translating it yields CSVPHTGFEAFF.

Concerning this clonotype: Given a much more abundant clone one base away, this may be a read error. The gene calls are TRBV4-1 and TRBJ2-1; 11 nucleotides match TRBD1. V lost 3 bases, J lost 6 bases, and 4 bases stayed unmatched. CDR3 length equals 15 residues. The germline CDR1 and CDR2 sequences are MGHRA and YSYEKL. Here the CDR3 reads CASSHPGTGGNEQFF. The CDR3 bases are TGCGCCAGCAGCCACCCCGGGACAGGGGGCAATGAGCAGTTCTTC.